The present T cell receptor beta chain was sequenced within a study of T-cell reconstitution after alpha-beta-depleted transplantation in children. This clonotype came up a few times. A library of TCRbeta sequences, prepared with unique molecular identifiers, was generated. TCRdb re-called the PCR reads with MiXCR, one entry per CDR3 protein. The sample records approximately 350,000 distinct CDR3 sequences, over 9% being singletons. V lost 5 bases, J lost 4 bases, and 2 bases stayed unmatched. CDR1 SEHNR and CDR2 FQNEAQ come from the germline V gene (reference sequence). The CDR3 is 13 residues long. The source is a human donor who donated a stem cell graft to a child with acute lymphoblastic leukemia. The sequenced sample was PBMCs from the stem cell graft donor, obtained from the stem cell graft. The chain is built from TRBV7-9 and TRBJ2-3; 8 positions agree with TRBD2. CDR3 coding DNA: TGTGCCAGCAGCACCGGGGGGGCAGATACGCAGTATTTT. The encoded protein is CASSTGGADTQYF.